Below, 20 T cell receptor beta chains from the same sample are listed, as sequenced in a study of T cell responses to AZD1222 COVID-19 vaccine. The data were produced by immunoSEQ multiplex PCR, yet TCRdb's version contains in-frame clones alone and is incomplete. The profile shows roughly 120,000 clones, approximately 85% of them singletons. Material: peripheral blood, obtained on day 0 of MenACWY control vaccination. The receptor set was obtained from an adult in good health.

The V call is TRBV4-3, the J call TRBJ2-3; 9 nucleotides agree with TRBD2. The V segment lost 3 bases and the J segment 0 bases; nucleotides outside the gene matches: 19. Germline V gene sequence: CDR1 LGHNA, CDR2 YSLEER. The CDR3 extends over 21 amino acids. CDR3 DNA: TGCGCCAGCAGCCACGAAAGAGGGCTAGCGGGGATCCCAGGTAGCACAGATACGCAGTATTTT. Translating gives CASSHERGLAGIPGSTDTQYF.

DNA of the CDR3: TGTGCCAGCTCACCGAGACAGGGGGGCTATGGCTACACCTTC. Translating gives CASSPRQGGYGYTF. V is TRBV18 and J is TRBJ1-2; 9 bases fit TRBD1. Germline V CDR1 and CDR2: KGHSH, LQKENI. Trimming at V came to 3 bases and at J to 4 bases, leaving 3 bases not matched to a gene. This CDR3 region has 14 residues. Filled out from reference TRBV18 and TRBJ1-2, the complete variable domain reads NAGVMQNPRHLVRRRGQEARLRCSPMKGHSHVYWYRQLPEEGLKFMVYLQKENIIDESGMPKERFSAEFPKEGPSILRIQQVVRGDSAAYFCASSPRQGGYGYTFGSGTRLTVV.

The rearrangement joins TRBV6-5 to TRBJ2-1; the match to TRBD2 covers 8 bases. Germline CDR1 reads MNHEY; CDR2 reads SVGAGI. V shed 5 bases, J shed 0 bases, and the junction held 0 bases outside the gene matches. The CDR3 runs 14 residues. For the CDR3, the DNA is TGTGCCAGCAGTAGCGGGGGCTCCTACAATGAGCAGTTCTTC. This gives the protein CASSSGGSYNEQFF.

A single count supports this clone. J is TRBJ1-2 and V is TRBV28; D perhaps matches TRBD1 (5 bases). The CDR3 consists of 17 residues. The V end lost 7 bases, the J end lost 8 bases, and 29 bases lay between the germline ends. In germline, CDR1 is MDHEN, CDR2 SYDVKM. The CDR3 sequence is CASKFSKGARASLGYTF. CDR3 nucleotide sequence: TGTGCCAGCAAGTTTAGTAAGGGCGCCAGGGCGTCACTCGGCTACACCTTC.

This clone was recorded only once. The chain combines TRBV6-2 or TRBV6-3 with TRBJ2-2; TRBD1 might be the D (6 bases). This CDR3 has 15 residues. Trimming shortened V by 1 base and J by 3 bases, and 9 bases separated the two germline ends. Looked up from germline, CDR1 is MNHEY and CDR2 is SVGEGT. For the CDR3, the DNA is TGTGCCAGCAGTTACTTGGGGGCCTACACCGGGGAGCTGTTTTTT. This encodes CASSYLGAYTGELFF.

V usage is TRBV5-1 and J usage is TRBJ1-6; D may be TRBD1 (5 bases). Per germline, CDR1 SGHRS and CDR2 YFSETQ. The CDR3 is 15 residues long. Trimming removed 0 bases from V and 5 bases from J, with 9 bases in between. CDR3 region: CASSLDRPDNSPLHF. DNA of the CDR3: TGCGCCAGCAGCTTGGACAGGCCGGATAATTCACCCCTCCACTTT.

V usage is TRBV18 and J usage is TRBJ2-5, with 9 bases that match TRBD1. The V gene's germline CDR1 is KGHSH and CDR2 LQKENI. This CDR3 contains 15 residues. Trimming at V came to 4 bases and at J to 4 bases, leaving 7 bases not matched to a gene. The CDR3, as DNA: TGTGCCAGCTCACTTGGACAGGGGACGACAGAGACCCAGTACTTC. Translated, it gives CASSLGQGTTETQYF. The variable domain in full, with the rest retrieved from reference TRBV18 and TRBJ2-5, is NAGVMQNPRHLVRRRGQEARLRCSPMKGHSHVYWYRQLPEEGLKFMVYLQKENIIDESGMPKERFSAEFPKEGPSILRIQQVVRGDSAAYFCASSLGQGTTETQYFGPGTRLLVL.

V usage is TRBV19 and J usage is TRBJ1-1; possibly TRBD1 for D (6 bases). The germline CDR1 and CDR2 sequences are LNHDA and SQIVND (reference sequence). V was trimmed by 6 bases and J by 4 bases, leaving 18 bases between them. This CDR3 comprises 15 residues. The CDR3 reads CASRSGTQMSTEAFF. DNA for the CDR3: TGTGCCAGTAGGTCGGGGACACAGATGAGCACTGAAGCTTTCTTT.

The chain uses TRBV19 and TRBJ1-1; D may be TRBD1 (5 bases). Germline V gene lookup returns CDR1 LNHDA and CDR2 SQIVND (reference sequence). This CDR3 contains 14 residues. The V gene lost 3 bases and the J gene lost 5 bases, with 13 bases spanning the gap. CDR3 sequence: CASSMRRGATEAFF. The CDR3 DNA reads as TGTGCCAGTAGTATGAGGAGGGGTGCAACTGAAGCTTTCTTT.

J is TRBJ2-7 and V is TRBV11-2, with D tentatively TRBD2 (6 bases). V was cut by 7 bases and J by 5 bases, with 21 bases left in between. CDR1 and CDR2 from the germline V gene are SGHAT and FQNNGV. CDR3 size: 15 residues. The CDR3 bases are TGTGCCAGCACACTCGAACAACTGGGAGGAAACGAGCAGTACTTC. Encoded protein: CASTLEQLGGNEQYF.

Note on this clone: This sample includes further DNA sequences coding for the same CDR3. V is TRBV18 and J is TRBJ2-1, with a possible D match to TRBD2 (5 bases). The CDR3 totals 15 residues. V lost 0 bases and J lost 0, with 6 bases in between. Germline CDR1 is KGHSH and CDR2 is LQKENI. Written as DNA, the CDR3 is TGTGCCAGCTCACCACCGGGGAGCTCCTACAATGAGCAGTTCTTC. It codes for CASSPPGSSYNEQFF.

The chain carries TRBV7-8 and TRBJ2-2; 9 nucleotides line up with TRBD2. Germline lookup yields CDR1 SGHVS and CDR2 FQNEAQ. The CDR3 has 16 residues. V was pared by 2 bases and J by 0 bases, with 1 base of the junction left unmatched. The CDR3, as DNA: TGTGCCAGCAGCTTACGCGGGGGGGCGAACACCGGGGAGCTGTTTTTT. As protein: CASSLRGGANTGELFF. The variable domain in full, with the rest retrieved from reference TRBV7-8 and TRBJ2-2, is GAGVSQSPRYKVAKRGQDVALRCDPISGHVSLFWYQQALGQGPEFLTYFQNEAQLDKSGLPSDRFFAERPEGSVSTLKIQRTQQEDSAVYLCASSLRGGANTGELFFGEGSRLTVL.

The chain uses TRBV6-2 or TRBV6-3 and TRBJ2-7; 7 bases are shared with TRBD1. J gave up 6 bases and V 5 bases, and 16 bases lay outside the gene matches. CDR3 length: 16 residues. Germline values: CDR1 MNHEY, CDR2 SVGEGT. CDR3: CASSPADGTVLLEQYF. DNA of the CDR3: TGTGCCAGCAGTCCGGCCGACGGGACAGTCCTTCTCGAGCAGTACTTC.

The gene calls are TRBV5-3 and TRBJ2-7, with D hard to call. TRBV5-3 is an ORF, with its function uncertain. V dropped 7 bases and J dropped 6 bases, with 17 bases sitting between them. CDR3 length equals 13 residues. The CDR3 is CARPLAGVIEQYF. CDR3 coding DNA: TGTGCCAGACCTTTGGCAGGCGTGATCGAGCAGTACTTC.

V gene TRBV6-2 or TRBV6-3 combines with J gene TRBJ2-7; unclear D gene. The V gene lost 4 bases and the J gene lost 3 bases, with 19 bases spanning the gap. CDR1 and CDR2 from the germline V gene are MNHEY and SVGEGT. CDR3 length: 16 residues. CDR3 amino acids: CASSSNRRVKGYEQYF. The CDR3 DNA sequence: TGTGCCAGCAGTTCCAACCGCCGGGTGAAGGGCTACGAGCAGTACTTC.

The rearrangement links TRBV10-3 to TRBJ2-1, with TRBD1 matching 7 bases. CDR3 length: 15 amino acids. Germline CDR1 reads ENHRY; CDR2 reads SYGVKD. The junction had 5 bases not matched to a gene; V was cut back by 6 bases and J by 0 bases. CDR3 in amino acids: CAISNDRDSYNEQFF. CDR3 DNA sequence: TGTGCCATCAGCAACGACAGGGACTCCTACAATGAGCAGTTCTTC.

This chain uses TRBV28 with TRBJ2-1, with D possibly matching TRBD2 (5 bases). The V gene lost 6 bases and the J gene lost 0 bases, with 9 bases spanning the gap. The CDR3 covers 14 residues. Germline CDR1 MDHEN, CDR2 SYDVKM. The CDR3 loop reads CASSFGSSYNEQFF. The CDR3 bases are TGTGCCAGCAGCTTTGGGAGCTCCTACAATGAGCAGTTCTTC.

The count of this clone is one. This sequence joins TRBV7-9 and TRBJ2-5, with a possible D match to TRBD2 (5 bases). The germline V gene encodes CDR1 SEHNR and CDR2 FQNEAQ (reference sequence). V lost 2 bases and J 4 bases, leaving 8 bases between the germline ends. The CDR3 length is 13 residues. For the CDR3, the DNA is TGTGCCAGCAGCTTACTAAGCGGAGAGACCCAGTACTTC. The encoded protein is CASSLLSGETQYF.

The J gene is TRBJ2-1, the V gene TRBV7-2, with 10 bases that match TRBD1. Trimming at V came to 6 bases and at J to 2 bases, leaving 7 bases not matched to a gene. CDR3 length: 16 amino acids. The germline CDR1 and CDR2 sequences are SGHTA and FQGNSA. For the CDR3, the DNA is TGTGCCAGCAGGGCCCGGGACAGGGGACCCTACAATGAGCAGTTCTTC. Translated, it gives CASRARDRGPYNEQFF.

The V and J genes are TRBV28 and TRBJ1-2; D is possibly TRBD1 (6 bases). Germline V lookup: CDR1 MDHEN, CDR2 SYDVKM. V was trimmed by 6 bases and J by 3 bases, leaving 23 bases between them. This CDR3 comprises 17 residues. In nucleotides, the CDR3 is TGTGCCAGCAGCCCGAGCTTGCTCAGGGGAATAGACTATGGCTACACCTTC. Amino acids: CASSPSLLRGIDYGYTF.